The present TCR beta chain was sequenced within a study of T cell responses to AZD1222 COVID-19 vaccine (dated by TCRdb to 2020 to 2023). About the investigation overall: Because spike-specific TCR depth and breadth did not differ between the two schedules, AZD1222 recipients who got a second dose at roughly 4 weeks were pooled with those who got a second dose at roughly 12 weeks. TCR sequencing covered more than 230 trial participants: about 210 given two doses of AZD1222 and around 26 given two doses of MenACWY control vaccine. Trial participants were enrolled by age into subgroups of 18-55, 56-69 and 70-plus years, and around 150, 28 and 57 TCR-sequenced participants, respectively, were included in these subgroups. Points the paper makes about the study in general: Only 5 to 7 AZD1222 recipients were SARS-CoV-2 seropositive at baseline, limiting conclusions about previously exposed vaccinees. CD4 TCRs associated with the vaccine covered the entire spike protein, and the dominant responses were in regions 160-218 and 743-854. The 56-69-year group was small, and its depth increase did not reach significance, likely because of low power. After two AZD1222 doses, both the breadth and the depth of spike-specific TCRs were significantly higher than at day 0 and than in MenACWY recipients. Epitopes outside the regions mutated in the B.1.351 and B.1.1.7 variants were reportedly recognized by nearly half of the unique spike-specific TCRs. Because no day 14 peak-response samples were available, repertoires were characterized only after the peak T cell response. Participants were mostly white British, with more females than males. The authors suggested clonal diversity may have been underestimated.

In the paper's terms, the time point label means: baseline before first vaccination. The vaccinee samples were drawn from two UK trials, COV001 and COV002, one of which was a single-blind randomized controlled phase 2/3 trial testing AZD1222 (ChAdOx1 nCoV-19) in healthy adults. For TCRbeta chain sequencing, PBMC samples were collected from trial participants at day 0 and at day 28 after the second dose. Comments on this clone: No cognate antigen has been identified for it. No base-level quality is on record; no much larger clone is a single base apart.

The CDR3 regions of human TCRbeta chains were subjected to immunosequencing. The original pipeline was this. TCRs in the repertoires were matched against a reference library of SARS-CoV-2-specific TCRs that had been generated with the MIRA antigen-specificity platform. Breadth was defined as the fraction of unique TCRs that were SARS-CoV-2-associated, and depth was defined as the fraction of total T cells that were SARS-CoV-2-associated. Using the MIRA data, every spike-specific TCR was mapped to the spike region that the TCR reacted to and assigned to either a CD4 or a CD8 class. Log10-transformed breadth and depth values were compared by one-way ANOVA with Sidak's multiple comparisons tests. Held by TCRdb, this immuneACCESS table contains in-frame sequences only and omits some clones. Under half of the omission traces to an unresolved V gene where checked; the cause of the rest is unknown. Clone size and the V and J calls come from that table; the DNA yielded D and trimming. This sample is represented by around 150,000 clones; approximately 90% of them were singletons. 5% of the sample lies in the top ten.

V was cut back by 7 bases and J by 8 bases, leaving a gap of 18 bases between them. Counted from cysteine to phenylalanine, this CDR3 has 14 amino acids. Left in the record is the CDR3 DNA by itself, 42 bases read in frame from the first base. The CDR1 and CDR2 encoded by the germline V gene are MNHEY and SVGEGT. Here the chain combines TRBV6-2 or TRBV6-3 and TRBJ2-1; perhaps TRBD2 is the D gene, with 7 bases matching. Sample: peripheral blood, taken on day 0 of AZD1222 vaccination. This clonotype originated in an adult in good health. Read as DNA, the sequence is TGTGCCAGCACCCCTCGGCTAGGGGGGGATGAGCAGTTCTTC. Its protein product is CASTPRLGGDEQFF.